These T cell receptor beta chains were read from a single sample in a study of CD4 T cells in relation to SARS-CoV-2 and coronaviruses. These receptors' antigens are unknown. The repertoire was sequenced with immunoSEQ multiplex PCR; TCRdb's copy has only in-frame clones and lacks some. The sample holds just under 20,000 clones, about 80% seen once. Input material: CD4+ T cells from PBMCs, cultured in vitro. Source of these receptors: a human donor in good health. Each CDR3 is given with its conserved first and last residue. D genes are given only for firm matches. Clone size, where shown, is once, few, many, or a class for clones that have expanded.

size | J | D | V | CDR3 | DNA
. | TRBJ1-5 | . | TRBV7-2 | CASSLGNSNQPQHF | TGTGCCAGCAGCTTGGGGAATAGCAATCAGCCCCAGCATTTT
. | TRBJ1-2 | . | TRBV19 | CAMDSRDYGYTF | TGTGCCATGGATTCTCGTGACTATGGCTACACCTTC
. | TRBJ1-5 | . | TRBV30 | CAWRQGSNNQPQHF | TGTGCCTGGAGACAGGGTAGTAACAATCAGCCCCAGCATTTT
few | TRBJ2-2 | . | TRBV9 | CASSPAGDTGELFF | TGTGCCAGCAGCCCAGCGGGTGACACCGGGGAGCTGTTTTTT
few | TRBJ1-4 | . | TRBV4-1 | CASSQEGQGAGRKLFF | TGCGCCAGCAGCCAAGAGGGACAAGGAGCGGGTCGAAAACTGTTTTTT
. | TRBJ1-5 | . | TRBV5-1 | CASSSGGSNQPQHF | TGCGCCAGCAGCTCGGGAGGGAGCAATCAGCCCCAGCATTTT
few | TRBJ2-1 | . | TRBV3-1/TRBV3-2 | CASSLHTSLVTAIF | TGTGCCAGCAGCCTTCACACGTCCCTCGTCACGGCCATCTTC
few | TRBJ2-1 | TRBD1 | TRBV18 | CASSPRDREIYNEQFF | TGTGCCAGCTCACCAAGGGACAGGGAGATTTACAATGAGCAGTTCTTC
. | TRBJ2-5 | TRBD1 | TRBV5-1 | CASSLGTGFQETQYF | TGCGCCAGCAGCTTGGGGACAGGTTTCCAAGAGACCCAGTACTTC
. | TRBJ2-3 | TRBD2 | TRBV19 | CASSSGLAGFSTDTQYF | TGTGCCAGTAGTTCCGGACTAGCGGGGTTTAGCACAGATACGCAGTATTTT
. | TRBJ1-5 | . | TRBV10-2 | CASSESSSVSNQPQHF | TGCGCCAGCAGTGAGTCATCGTCAGTGAGCAATCAGCCCCAGCATTTT
few | TRBJ2-7 | TRBD2 | TRBV11-3 | CASSPAGTSGNEQYF | TGTGCCAGCAGCCCCGCAGGGACTAGCGGGAACGAGCAGTACTTC
. | TRBJ1-2 | . | TRBV2 | CASTVNYGYTF | TGTGCCAGCACAGTTAACTATGGCTACACCTTC
. | TRBJ2-3 | TRBD2 | TRBV5-1 | CASSLEWGRGGTDTQYF | TGCGCCAGCAGCTTGGAGTGGGGGAGGGGTGGCACAGATACGCAGTATTTT
. | TRBJ1-1 | . | TRBV10-3 | CAINFAEGTEAFF | TGTGCCATCAACTTTGCCGAAGGTACTGAAGCTTTCTTT
. | TRBJ2-7 | TRBD1 | TRBV4-3 | CASSQRTGGNYEQYF | TGCGCCAGCAGCCAACGGACAGGGGGCAACTACGAGCAGTACTTC
few | TRBJ1-2 | . | TRBV7-8 | CASSLEGYGYTF | TGTGCCAGCAGCTTAGAGGGGTATGGCTACACCTTC
. | TRBJ1-2 | . | TRBV20-1 | CSASPANYGYTF | TGCAGTGCTAGTCCGGCAAACTATGGCTACACCTTC
. | TRBJ1-5 | . | TRBV9 | CASSVGEGIVQPQHF | TGTGCCAGCAGCGTAGGTGAGGGGATCGTTCAGCCCCAGCATTTT
. | TRBJ1-4 | . | TRBV10-3 | CAISDSRENEKLFF | TGTGCCATCAGTGATTCCAGGGAGAATGAAAAACTGTTTTTT
. | TRBJ2-1 | TRBD1 | TRBV19 | CASRMGQGANNEQFF | TGTGCCAGCAGAATGGGACAGGGGGCGAATAATGAGCAGTTCTTC
. | TRBJ1-3 | . | TRBV14 | CASSPRGWGAGNTIYF | TGTGCCAGCAGCCCCCGGGGTTGGGGCGCTGGAAACACCATATATTTT
. | TRBJ2-5 | . | TRBV5-1 | CASTYLGTDQETQYF | TGCGCCAGCACTTACCTCGGTACGGACCAAGAGACCCAGTACTTC
. | TRBJ2-3 | . | TRBV9 | CASSARGGEGTDTQYF | TGTGCCAGCAGCGCCAGGGGGGGGGAGGGCACAGATACGCAGTATTTT
few | TRBJ1-1 | . | TRBV12-3/TRBV12-4 | CASSLYFSEAFF | TGTGCCAGCAGTTTATACTTTTCTGAAGCTTTCTTT
. | TRBJ2-1 | . | TRBV5-5 | CASSPSPQGHEQFF | TGTGCCAGCAGCCCATCCCCGCAGGGGCATGAGCAGTTCTTC
. | TRBJ2-7 | . | TRBV6-5 | CASSLGVGAYEQYF | TGTGCCAGCAGCCTAGGGGTAGGGGCCTACGAGCAGTACTTC
. | TRBJ2-3 | . | TRBV12-5 | CASGLVRLDTQYF | TGTGCTAGTGGTTTGGTACGTCTAGATACGCAGTATTTT
. | TRBJ2-1 | . | TRBV18 | CASSPPGAGDYNEQFF | TGTGCCAGCTCACCACCGGGGGCGGGAGATTACAATGAGCAGTTCTTC
once | TRBJ2-7 | TRBD1 | TRBV4-3 | CASSQGRTGAYEQYF | TGCGCCAGCAGCCAAGGGAGGACAGGCGCCTACGAGCAGTACTTC
. | TRBJ1-5 | . | TRBV7-2 | CASSLAGRPQHF | TGTGCCAGCAGCCTCGCGGGGAGGCCCCAGCATTTT